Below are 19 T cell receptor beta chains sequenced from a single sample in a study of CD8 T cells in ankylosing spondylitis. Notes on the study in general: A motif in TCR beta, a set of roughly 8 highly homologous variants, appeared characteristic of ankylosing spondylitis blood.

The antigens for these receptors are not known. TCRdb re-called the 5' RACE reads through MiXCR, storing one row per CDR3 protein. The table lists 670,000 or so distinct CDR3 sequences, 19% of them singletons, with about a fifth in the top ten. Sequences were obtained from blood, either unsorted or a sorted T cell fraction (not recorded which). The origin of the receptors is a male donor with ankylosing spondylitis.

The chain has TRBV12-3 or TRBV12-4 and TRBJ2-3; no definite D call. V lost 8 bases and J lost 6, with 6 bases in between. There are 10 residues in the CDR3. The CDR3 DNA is TGTGCCAGCTCTATGGATACGCAGTATTTT. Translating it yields CASSMDTQYF.

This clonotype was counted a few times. CDR3 in amino acids: CASSHGANTGELFF. CDR3 nucleotide sequence: TGTGCCAGCAGCCATGGAGCGAACACCGGGGAGCTGTTTTTT. This sequence joins TRBV3-1 and TRBJ2-2; no clear D gene. The germline gives CDR1 LGHDT, CDR2 YNNKEL (reference sequence). The ends were cut back, 3 bases at V and 0 bases at J, with 5 bases in the middle. This CDR3 spans 14 amino acids.

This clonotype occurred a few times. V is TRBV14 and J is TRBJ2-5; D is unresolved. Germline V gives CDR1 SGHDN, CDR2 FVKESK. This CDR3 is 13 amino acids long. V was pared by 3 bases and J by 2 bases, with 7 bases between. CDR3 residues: CASSQWSQETQYF. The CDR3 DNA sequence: TGTGCCAGCAGCCAGTGGAGTCAAGAGACCCAGTACTTC.

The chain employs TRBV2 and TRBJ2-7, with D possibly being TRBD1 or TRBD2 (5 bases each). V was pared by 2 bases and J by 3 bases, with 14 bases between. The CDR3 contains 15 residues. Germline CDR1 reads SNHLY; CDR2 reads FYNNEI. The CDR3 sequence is CASSEKRDGYYEQYF. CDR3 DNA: TGTGCCAGCAGTGAAAAAAGGGACGGATACTACGAGCAGTACTTC.

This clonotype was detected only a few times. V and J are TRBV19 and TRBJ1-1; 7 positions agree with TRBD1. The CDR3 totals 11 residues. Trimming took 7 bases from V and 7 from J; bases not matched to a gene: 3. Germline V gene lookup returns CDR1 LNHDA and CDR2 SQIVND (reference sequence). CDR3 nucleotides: TGTGCCAGTATGAGACAGGGTGAAGCTTTCTTT. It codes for CASMRQGEAFF. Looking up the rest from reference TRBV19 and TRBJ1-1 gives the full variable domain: DGGITQSPKYLFRKEGQNVTLSCEQNLNHDAMYWYRQDPGQGLRLIYYSQIVNDFQKGDIAEGYSVSREKKESFPLTVTSAQKNPTAFYLCASMRQGEAFFGQGTRLTVV.

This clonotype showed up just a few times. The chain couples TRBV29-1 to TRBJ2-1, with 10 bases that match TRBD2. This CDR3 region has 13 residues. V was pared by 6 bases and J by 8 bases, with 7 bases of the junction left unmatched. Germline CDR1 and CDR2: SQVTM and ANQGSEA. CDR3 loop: CSVESGRDDEQFF. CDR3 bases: TGCAGCGTGGAAAGCGGGAGGGACGATGAGCAGTTCTTC.

The CDR3 protein is CASSQDQDLGEQYF. CDR3 coding DNA: TGCGCCAGCAGCCAAGATCAAGATCTGGGCGAGCAGTACTTC. This chain connects TRBV4-3 to TRBJ2-7; D gene ambiguous. The germline V and J ends were trimmed by 0 bases and 6 bases, with 12 bases remaining between them. Germline CDR1 reads LGHNA; CDR2 reads YSLEER. The CDR3 has 14 residues.

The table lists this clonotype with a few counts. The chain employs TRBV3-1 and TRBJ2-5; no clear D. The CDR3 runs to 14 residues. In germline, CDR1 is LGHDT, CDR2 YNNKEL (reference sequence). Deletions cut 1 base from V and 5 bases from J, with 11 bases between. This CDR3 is CASSQVERDETQYF. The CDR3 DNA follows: TGTGCCAGCAGCCAAGTGGAAAGGGATGAGACCCAGTACTTC.

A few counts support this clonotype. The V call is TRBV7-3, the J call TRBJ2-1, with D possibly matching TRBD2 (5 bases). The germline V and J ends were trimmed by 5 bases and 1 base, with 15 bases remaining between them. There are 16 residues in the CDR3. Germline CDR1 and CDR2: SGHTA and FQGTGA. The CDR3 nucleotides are TGTGCCAGCAGCCCCAAGAGCGGTAGGTCCTACAATGAGCAGTTCTTC. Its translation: CASSPKSGRSYNEQFF.

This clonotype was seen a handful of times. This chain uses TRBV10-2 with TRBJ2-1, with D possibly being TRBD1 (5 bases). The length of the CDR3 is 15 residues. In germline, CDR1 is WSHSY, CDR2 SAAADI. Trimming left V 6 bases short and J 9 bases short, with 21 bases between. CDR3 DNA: TGCGCCAGCAGCCCGGACAAATCGATGGTGGGTGAGCAGTTCTTC. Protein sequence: CASSPDKSMVGEQFF.

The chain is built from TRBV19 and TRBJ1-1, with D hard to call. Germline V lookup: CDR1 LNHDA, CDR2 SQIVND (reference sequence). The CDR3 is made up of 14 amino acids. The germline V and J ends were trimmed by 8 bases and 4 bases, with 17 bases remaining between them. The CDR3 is CASASSIYSTEAFF. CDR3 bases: TGTGCCAGTGCCAGTAGCATTTACAGCACTGAAGCTTTCTTT.

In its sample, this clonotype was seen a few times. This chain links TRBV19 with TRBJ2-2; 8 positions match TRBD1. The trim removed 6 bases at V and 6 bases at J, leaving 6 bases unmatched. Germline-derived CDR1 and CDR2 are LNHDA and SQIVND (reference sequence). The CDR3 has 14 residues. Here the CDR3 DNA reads TGTGCCAGTAGGCCGGACAGGGATGCCGGGGAGCTGTTTTTT. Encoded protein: CASRPDRDAGELFF.

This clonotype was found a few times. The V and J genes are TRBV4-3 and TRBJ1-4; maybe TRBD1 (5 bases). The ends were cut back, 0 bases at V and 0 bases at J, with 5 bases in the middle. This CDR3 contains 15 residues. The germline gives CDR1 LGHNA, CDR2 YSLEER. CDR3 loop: CASSQETATNEKLFF. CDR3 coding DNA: TGCGCCAGCAGCCAAGAGACAGCAACTAATGAAAAACTGTTTTTT.

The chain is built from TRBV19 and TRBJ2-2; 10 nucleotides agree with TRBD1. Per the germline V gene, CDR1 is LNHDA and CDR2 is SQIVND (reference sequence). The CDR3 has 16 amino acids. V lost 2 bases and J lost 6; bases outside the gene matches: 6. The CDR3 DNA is TGTGCCAGTAGTATAAGGGGGACAGGGGTCCCCGGGGAGCTGTTTTTT. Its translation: CASSIRGTGVPGELFF. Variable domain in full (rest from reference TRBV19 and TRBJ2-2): DGGITQSPKYLFRKEGQNVTLSCEQNLNHDAMYWYRQDPGQGLRLIYYSQIVNDFQKGDIAEGYSVSREKKESFPLTVTSAQKNPTAFYLCASSIRGTGVPGELFFGEGSRLTVL.

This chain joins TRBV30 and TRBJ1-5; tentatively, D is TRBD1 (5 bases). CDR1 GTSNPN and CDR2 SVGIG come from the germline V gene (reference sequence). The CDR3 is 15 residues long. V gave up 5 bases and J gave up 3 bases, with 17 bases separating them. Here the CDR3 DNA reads TGTGCCTGGGGGACCCAGGGCACCTTCAATCAGCCCCAGCATTTT. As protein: CAWGTQGTFNQPQHF.

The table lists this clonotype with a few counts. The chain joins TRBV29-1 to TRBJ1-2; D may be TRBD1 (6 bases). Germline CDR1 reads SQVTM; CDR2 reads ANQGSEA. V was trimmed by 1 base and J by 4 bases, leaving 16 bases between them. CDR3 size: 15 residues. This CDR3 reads CSVEGGRGRSYGYTF. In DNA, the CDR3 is TGCAGCGTTGAAGGGGGCAGGGGAAGGAGCTATGGCTACACCTTC.

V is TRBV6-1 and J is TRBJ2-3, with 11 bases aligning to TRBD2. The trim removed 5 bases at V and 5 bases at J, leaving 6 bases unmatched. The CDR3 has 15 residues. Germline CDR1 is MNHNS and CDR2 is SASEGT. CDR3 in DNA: TGTGCCAGCAGTCAATTTAGCGGGAGGGGAGATACGCAGTATTTT. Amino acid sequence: CASSQFSGRGDTQYF.

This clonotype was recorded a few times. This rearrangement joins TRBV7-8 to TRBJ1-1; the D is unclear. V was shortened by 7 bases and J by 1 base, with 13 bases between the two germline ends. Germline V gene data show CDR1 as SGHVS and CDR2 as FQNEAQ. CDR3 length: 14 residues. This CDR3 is CASKAVRANTEAFF. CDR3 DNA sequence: TGTGCCAGCAAGGCAGTAAGAGCGAACACTGAAGCTTTCTTT.

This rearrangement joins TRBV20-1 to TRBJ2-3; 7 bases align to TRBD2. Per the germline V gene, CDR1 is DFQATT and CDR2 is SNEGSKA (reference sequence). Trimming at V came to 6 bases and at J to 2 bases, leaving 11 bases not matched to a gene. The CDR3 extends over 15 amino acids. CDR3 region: CSARWGGRATDTQYF. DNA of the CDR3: TGCAGTGCCAGGTGGGGCGGGAGAGCCACAGATACGCAGTATTTT.